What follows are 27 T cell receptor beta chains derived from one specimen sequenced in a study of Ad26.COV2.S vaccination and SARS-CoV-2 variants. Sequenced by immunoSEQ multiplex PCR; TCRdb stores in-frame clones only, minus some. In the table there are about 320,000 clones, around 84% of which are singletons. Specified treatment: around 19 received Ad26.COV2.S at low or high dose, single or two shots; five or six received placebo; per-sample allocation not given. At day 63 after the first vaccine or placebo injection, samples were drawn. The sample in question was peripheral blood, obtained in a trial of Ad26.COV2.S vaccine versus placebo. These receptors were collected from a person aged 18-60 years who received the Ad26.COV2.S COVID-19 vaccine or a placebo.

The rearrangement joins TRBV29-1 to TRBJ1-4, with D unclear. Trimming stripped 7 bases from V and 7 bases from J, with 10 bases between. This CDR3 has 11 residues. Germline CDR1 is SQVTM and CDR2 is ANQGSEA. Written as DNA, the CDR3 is TGCAGCGCCTCCGCGAGTGAAAAACTGTTTTTT. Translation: CSASASEKLFF.

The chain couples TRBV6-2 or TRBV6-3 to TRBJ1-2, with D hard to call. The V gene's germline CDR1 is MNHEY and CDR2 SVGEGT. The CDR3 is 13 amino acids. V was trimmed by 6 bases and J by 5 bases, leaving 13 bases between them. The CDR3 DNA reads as TGTGCCAGCAGCCCTTCCTCTGTGTATGGCTACACCTTC. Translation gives CASSPSSVYGYTF.

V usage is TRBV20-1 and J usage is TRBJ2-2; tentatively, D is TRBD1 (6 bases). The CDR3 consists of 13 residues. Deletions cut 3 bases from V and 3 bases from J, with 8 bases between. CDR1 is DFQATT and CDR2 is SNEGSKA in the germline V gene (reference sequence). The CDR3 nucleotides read TGCAGTGCTAGTCAGGGGCACACCGGGGAGCTGTTTTTT. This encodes CSASQGHTGELFF.

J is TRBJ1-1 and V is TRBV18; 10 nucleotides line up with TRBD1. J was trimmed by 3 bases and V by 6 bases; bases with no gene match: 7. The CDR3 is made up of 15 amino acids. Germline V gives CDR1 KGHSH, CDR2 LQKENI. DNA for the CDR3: TGTGCCAGCTCTCCAAAGGGACAGGGGCACACTGAAGCTTTCTTT. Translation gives CASSPKGQGHTEAFF.

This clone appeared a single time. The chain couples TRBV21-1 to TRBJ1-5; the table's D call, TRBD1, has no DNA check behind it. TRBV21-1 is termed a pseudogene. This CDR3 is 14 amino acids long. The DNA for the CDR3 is TGTGCCAGCCCCCGGCTACAGGGAAACCAGCCCCAGCATTTT. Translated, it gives CASPRLQGNQPQHF.

The CDR3: CASSPRGGDEKLFF. Here the CDR3 DNA reads TGTGCCAGCAGTCCCCGGGGAGGGGATGAAAAACTGTTTTTT. This chain links TRBV25-1 with TRBJ1-4; possible D gene TRBD1, 5 bases. The CDR3 runs 14 residues. Trimming pared 5 bases from V and 6 bases from J, leaving 13 bases between. Germline CDR1 MGHDK, CDR2 SYGVNS.

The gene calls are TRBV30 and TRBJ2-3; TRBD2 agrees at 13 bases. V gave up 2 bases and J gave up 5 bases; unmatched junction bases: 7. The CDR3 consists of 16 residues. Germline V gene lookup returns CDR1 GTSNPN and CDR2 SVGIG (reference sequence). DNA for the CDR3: TGTGCCTGGAGTCGCGGACTAGCGGGGGATAGAGATACGCAGTATTTT. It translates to CAWSRGLAGDRDTQYF.

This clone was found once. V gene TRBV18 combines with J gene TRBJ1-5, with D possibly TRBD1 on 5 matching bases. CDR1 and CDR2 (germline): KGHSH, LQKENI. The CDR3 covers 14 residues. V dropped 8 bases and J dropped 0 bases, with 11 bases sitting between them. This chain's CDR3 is CASAGSYSNQPQHF. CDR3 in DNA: TGTGCCAGCGCAGGGAGTTATAGCAATCAGCCCCAGCATTTT.

CDR3 nucleotide sequence: TGTGCCAGCAGCCCCGGAGGTTTATCCTACGAGCAGTACTTC. Translation: CASSPGGLSYEQYF. The chain uses TRBV3-1 (or the pseudogene TRBV3-2) and TRBJ2-7, with a possible D match to TRBD2 (5 bases). Germline-derived CDR1 and CDR2 are LGHDT and YNNKEL (reference sequence). V lost 4 bases, J lost 1 base, and 11 bases lay in between. The CDR3 sequence is 14 residues long.

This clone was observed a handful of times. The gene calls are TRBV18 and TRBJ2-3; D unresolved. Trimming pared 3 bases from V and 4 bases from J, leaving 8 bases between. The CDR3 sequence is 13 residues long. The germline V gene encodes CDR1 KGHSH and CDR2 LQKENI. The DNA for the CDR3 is TGTGCCAGCTCACCCCGTCACGCAGATACGCAGTATTTT. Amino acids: CASSPRHADTQYF.

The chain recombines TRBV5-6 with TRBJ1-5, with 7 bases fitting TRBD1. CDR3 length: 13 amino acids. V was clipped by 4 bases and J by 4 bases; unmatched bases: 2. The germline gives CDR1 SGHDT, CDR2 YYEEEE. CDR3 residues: CASSPGQNQPQHF. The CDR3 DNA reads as TGTGCCAGCAGCCCGGGACAGAATCAGCCCCAGCATTTT.

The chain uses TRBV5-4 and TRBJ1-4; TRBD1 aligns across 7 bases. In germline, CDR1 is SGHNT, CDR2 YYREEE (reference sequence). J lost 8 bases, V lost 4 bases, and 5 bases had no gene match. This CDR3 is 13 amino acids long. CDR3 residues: CASSQDRREKLFF. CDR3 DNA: TGTGCCAGCAGCCAGGACAGGAGGGAAAAACTGTTTTTT.

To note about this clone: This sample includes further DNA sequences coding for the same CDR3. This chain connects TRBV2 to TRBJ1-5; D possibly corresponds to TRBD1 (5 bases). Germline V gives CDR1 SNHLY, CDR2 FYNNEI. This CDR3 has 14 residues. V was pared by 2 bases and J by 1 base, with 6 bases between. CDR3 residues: CASSERQSNQPQHF. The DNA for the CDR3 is TGTGCCAGCAGTGAACGACAGAGCAATCAGCCCCAGCATTTT.

Here the CDR3 reads CASSLTGRGYTF. The CDR3 bases are TGTGCCAGCAGTTTGACAGGGAGAGGCTACACCTTC. The J gene is TRBJ1-2, the V gene TRBV27; TRBD1 aligns across 7 bases. From germline, CDR1 is MNHEY and CDR2 SMNVEV (reference sequence). The ends lost 3 bases at V and 8 bases at J; junction bases unmatched: 3. The CDR3 runs 12 residues.

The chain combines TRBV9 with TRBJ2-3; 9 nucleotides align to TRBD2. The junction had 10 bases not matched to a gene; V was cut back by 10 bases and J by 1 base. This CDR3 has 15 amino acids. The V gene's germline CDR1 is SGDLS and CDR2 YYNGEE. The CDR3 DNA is TGTGCCCGCCGCGGCGGGGGGGCGGGCACAGATACGCAGTATTTT. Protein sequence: CARRGGGAGTDTQYF.

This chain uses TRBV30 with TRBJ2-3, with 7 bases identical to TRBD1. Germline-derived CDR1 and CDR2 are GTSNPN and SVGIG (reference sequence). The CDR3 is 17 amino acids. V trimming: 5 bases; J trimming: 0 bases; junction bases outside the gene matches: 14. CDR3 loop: CAWGQVVSLTSTDTQYF. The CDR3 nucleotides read TGTGCCTGGGGACAGGTAGTTTCCCTTACTAGCACAGATACGCAGTATTTT. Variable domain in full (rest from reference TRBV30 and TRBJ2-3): SQTIHQWPATLVQPVGSPLSLECTVEGTSNPNLYWYRQAAGRGLQLLFYSVGIGQISSEVPQNLSASRPQDRQFILSSKKLLLSDSGFYLCAWGQVVSLTSTDTQYFGPGTRLTVL.

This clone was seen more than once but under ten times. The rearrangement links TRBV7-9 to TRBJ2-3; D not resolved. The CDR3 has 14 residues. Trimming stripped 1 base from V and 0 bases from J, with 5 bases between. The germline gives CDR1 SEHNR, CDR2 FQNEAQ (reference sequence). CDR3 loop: CASSLGQSTDTQYF. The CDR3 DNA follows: TGTGCCAGCAGCTTAGGGCAGAGCACAGATACGCAGTATTTT.

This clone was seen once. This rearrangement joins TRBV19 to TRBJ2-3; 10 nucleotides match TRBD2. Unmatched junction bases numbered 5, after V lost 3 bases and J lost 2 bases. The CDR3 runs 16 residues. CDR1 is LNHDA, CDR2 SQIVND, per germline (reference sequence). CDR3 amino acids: CASSMRTSGNTDTQYF. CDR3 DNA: TGTGCCAGTAGTATGAGGACTAGCGGAAACACAGATACGCAGTATTTT.

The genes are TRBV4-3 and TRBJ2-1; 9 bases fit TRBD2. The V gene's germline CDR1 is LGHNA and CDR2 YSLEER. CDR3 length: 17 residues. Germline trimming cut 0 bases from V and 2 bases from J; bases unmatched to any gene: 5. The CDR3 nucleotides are TGCGCCAGCAGCCAAGATGGCCTAGCGGGAACCTACAATGAGCAGTTCTTC. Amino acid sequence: CASSQDGLAGTYNEQFF.

CDR3 bases: TGTGCCAGCAGTGACAGGGGCCGAAACCCCAATCTAGCCAAAAACATTCAGTACTTC. Encoded protein: CASSDRGRNPNLAKNIQYF. The V call is TRBV7-2, the J call TRBJ2-4; 8 bases match TRBD1. Germline assignment: CDR1 SGHTA and CDR2 FQGNSA. The junction had 16 bases not matched to a gene; V was cut back by 6 bases and J by 0 bases. The CDR3 is made up of 19 amino acids.

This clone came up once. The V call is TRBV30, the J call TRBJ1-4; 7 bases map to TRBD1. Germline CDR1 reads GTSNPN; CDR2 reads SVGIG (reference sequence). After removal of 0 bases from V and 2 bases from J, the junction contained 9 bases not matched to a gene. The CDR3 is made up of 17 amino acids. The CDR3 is CAWSVDRVQGTNEKLFF. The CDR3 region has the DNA TGTGCCTGGAGTGTTGACAGGGTACAGGGGACTAATGAAAAACTGTTTTTT.

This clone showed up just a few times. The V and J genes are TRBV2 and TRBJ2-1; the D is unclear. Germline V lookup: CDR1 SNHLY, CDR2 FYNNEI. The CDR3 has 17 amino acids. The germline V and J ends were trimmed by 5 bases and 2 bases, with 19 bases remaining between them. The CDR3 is CASSTSHTPSAYNEQFF. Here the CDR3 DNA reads TGTGCCAGCAGTACATCTCACACACCCTCGGCCTACAATGAGCAGTTCTTC.

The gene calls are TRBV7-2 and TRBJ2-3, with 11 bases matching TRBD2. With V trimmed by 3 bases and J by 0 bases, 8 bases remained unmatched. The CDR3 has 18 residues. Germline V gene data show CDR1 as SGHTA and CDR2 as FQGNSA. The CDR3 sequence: CASSLGLAVNWSTDTQYF. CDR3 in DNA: TGTGCCAGCAGCTTGGGACTAGCGGTCAACTGGAGCACAGATACGCAGTATTTT.

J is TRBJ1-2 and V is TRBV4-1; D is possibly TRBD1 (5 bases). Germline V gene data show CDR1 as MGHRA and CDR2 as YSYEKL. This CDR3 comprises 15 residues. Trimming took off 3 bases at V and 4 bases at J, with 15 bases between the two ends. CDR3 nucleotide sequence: TGCGCCAGCAGCCAGGGCCCCGGGACCAGCTATGGCTACACCTTC. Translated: CASSQGPGTSYGYTF.

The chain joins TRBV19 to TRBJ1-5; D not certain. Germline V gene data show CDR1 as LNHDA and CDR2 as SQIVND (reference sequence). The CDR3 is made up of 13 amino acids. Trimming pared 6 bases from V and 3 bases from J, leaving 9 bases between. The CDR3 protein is CASSRRYNQPQHF. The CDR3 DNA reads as TGTGCCAGTAGCCGACGGTACAATCAGCCCCAGCATTTT.

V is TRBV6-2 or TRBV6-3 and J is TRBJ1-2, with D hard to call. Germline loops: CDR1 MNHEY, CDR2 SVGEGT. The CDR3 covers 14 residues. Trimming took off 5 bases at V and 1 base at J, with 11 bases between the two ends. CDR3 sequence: CASSQTTINYGYTF. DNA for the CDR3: TGTGCCAGCAGTCAGACCACGATTAACTATGGCTACACCTTC.

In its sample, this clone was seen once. The CDR3 here is CASSQMTGEKLFF. The DNA of the CDR3 is TGTGCCAGCAGCCAAATGACAGGGGAAAAACTGTTTTTT. The chain has TRBV3-1 (or the pseudogene TRBV3-2) and TRBJ1-4; TRBD1 aligns across 7 bases. The CDR3 is made up of 13 amino acids. Looked up from germline, CDR1 is LGHDT and CDR2 is YNNKEL (reference sequence). The J segment lost 8 bases and the V segment lost 2 bases, leaving 2 bases of the junction unmatched.